One and the same sample provided the 5 T cell receptor beta chains below, sequenced in a study of T cell clusters in autoimmune cytopenias. TRB was amplified from about 260 ng of peripheral blood genomic DNA per sample. TRB was amplified by touch-down multiplex PCR, primer pools A and B combined. Reprocessing the multiplex PCR reads, TCRdb reports a single entry for every CDR3 protein and omits DNA. This listing includes roughly 3,000 distinct CDR3 sequences. Material: peripheral blood. These receptor sequences come from a human donor with an autoimmune cytopenia, with autoimmune hepatitis or in good health (not recorded which).

This clonotype is deemed medium-sized by its frequency. The V and J genes are TRBV7-9 and TRBJ2-2. The CDR3 runs 16 residues. CDR1 is SEHNR and CDR2 is FQNEAQ in the germline V gene (reference sequence). CDR3 in amino acids: CASSPSGQAYTGELFF.

By frequency, this clonotype registers medium-sized (0.01 to 0.1%). The V gene is TRBV12-3 or TRBV12-4, the J gene TRBJ1-5; TCRdb outputs TRBD1, but without DNA this stays unchecked. The CDR3 extends over 14 amino acids. The CDR3 spells CASSFQGTYQPQHF.

According to its frequency, this clonotype is hyperexpanded. The CDR3 sequence: CASSALAGGTYNEQFF. This chain connects TRBV7-2 to TRBJ2-1; checking the TCRdb D call of TRBD2 is not possible without DNA. The germline gives CDR1 SGHTA, CDR2 FQGNSA. CDR3 length equals 16 residues.

Frequency places this clonotype as medium-sized. The chain couples TRBV19 to TRBJ1-1; without DNA, the TCRdb call of TRBD1 cannot be checked. Germline V gene lookup returns CDR1 LNHDA and CDR2 SQIVND (reference sequence). The CDR3 is 21 amino acids. CDR3 loop: CASSISRDRGPTSVLNTEAFF.

This clonotype ranks as medium-sized in terms of frequency. The chain is built from TRBV11-2 and TRBJ1-1; with no DNA, the TCRdb D assignment of TRBD1 cannot be verified. From germline, CDR1 is SGHAT and CDR2 FQNNGV. The CDR3 contains 14 residues. The CDR3 here is CASSTRTGSTEAFF.